Following are 27 T cell receptor beta chains from one sample sequenced in a study of T cells in localized non-small cell lung cancer. Assay used: immunoSEQ multiplex PCR; TCRdb lists only in-frame clones, some missing. This repertoire shows roughly 70,000 clones, approximately 87% found once; its top ten account for just over 20%. The source was peripheral blood, collected before any cancer treatment. Receptors originate from a male donor older than 55 with stage III squamous cell lung carcinoma.

The chain combines TRBV5-1 with TRBJ1-1, with D hard to call. From germline, CDR1 is SGHRS and CDR2 YFSETQ. This CDR3 comprises 14 residues. V lost 2 bases and J lost 1, with 9 bases in between. The CDR3 loop is CASSLLPANTEAFF. Here the CDR3 DNA reads TGCGCCAGCAGCTTACTCCCCGCGAACACTGAAGCTTTCTTT. Full variable domain (missing parts from reference TRBV5-1 and TRBJ1-1): KAGVTQTPRYLIKTRGQQVTLSCSPISGHRSVSWYQQTPGQGLQFLFEYFSETQRNKGNFPGRFSGRQFSNSRSEMNVSTLELGDSALYLCASSLLPANTEAFFGQGTRLTVV.

The rearrangement links TRBV5-1 to TRBJ1-1, with D uncertain. With 0 bases removed from V and 5 bases from J, the gap between germline ends came to 11 bases. The CDR3 covers 14 residues. Germline-derived CDR1 and CDR2 are SGHRS and YFSETQ. The CDR3 protein is CASSLVGRETEAFF. The CDR3 DNA reads TGCGCCAGCAGCTTGGTGGGAAGGGAAACTGAAGCTTTCTTT.

Comment on this clone: Other DNA sequences in this specimen translate into the identical CDR3. The V gene is TRBV5-1, the J gene TRBJ2-3; no reliable D call. The CDR3 totals 12 residues. The germline CDR1 and CDR2 sequences are SGHRS and YFSETQ. The V end lost 1 base, the J end lost 6 bases, and 6 bases lay between the germline ends. In DNA, the CDR3 is TGCGCCAGCAGCTTGACGGGTGATACGCAGTATTTT. The encoded protein is CASSLTGDTQYF.

V gene TRBV7-9 combines with J gene TRBJ2-1; 10 bases map to TRBD2. Germline V gives CDR1 SEHNR, CDR2 FQNEAQ (reference sequence). V trimming: 3 bases; J trimming: 7 bases; junction bases outside the gene matches: 6. CDR3 length: 15 residues. The CDR3 loop is CASSFSGGTLNEQFF. The CDR3 DNA is TGTGCCAGCAGCTTTAGCGGGGGGACCCTTAATGAGCAGTTCTTC.

This chain links TRBV9 with TRBJ1-3; D is ambiguous. Trimming left V 2 bases short and J 0 bases short, with 6 bases between. Germline V lookup: CDR1 SGDLS, CDR2 YYNGEE. The CDR3 covers 14 residues. In DNA form, the CDR3 reads TGTGCCAGCAGCGTGACGGACTCTGGAAACACCATATATTTT. This encodes CASSVTDSGNTIYF.

The chain is built from TRBV5-4 and TRBJ1-5, with no clear D. The CDR3 sequence is 14 residues long. The V end lost 2 bases, the J end lost 0 bases, and 6 bases lay between the germline ends. Germline CDR1 is SGHNT and CDR2 is YYREEE (reference sequence). The CDR3 is CASSFLHSNQPQHF. The CDR3 region has the DNA TGTGCCAGCAGCTTCCTCCATAGCAATCAGCCCCAGCATTTT.

The V and J genes are TRBV5-4 and TRBJ2-7, with 8 bases that match TRBD1. From germline, CDR1 is SGHNT and CDR2 YYREEE (reference sequence). The CDR3 is 14 residues long. V was pared by 4 bases and J by 5 bases, with 8 bases of the junction left unmatched. The CDR3 DNA follows: TGTGCCAGCAGCCCTGGACAGGGTGGCCACGAGCAGTACTTC. This encodes CASSPGQGGHEQYF.

The chain combines TRBV5-6 with TRBJ1-2, with D possibly being TRBD1 (5 bases). Trimming left V 4 bases short and J 9 bases short, with 22 bases between. Germline CDR1 and CDR2: SGHDT and YYEEEE. The CDR3 covers 15 residues. CDR3 amino acids: CASSGLGRGGGSYTF. The CDR3 bases are TGTGCCAGCAGCGGGCTGGGGAGGGGTGGTGGAAGCTACACCTTC.

This chain connects TRBV10-2 to TRBJ1-1; perhaps TRBD1 as D (5 bases). The V gene's germline CDR1 is WSHSY and CDR2 SAAADI. V lost 7 bases and J 4 bases, leaving 10 bases between the germline ends. The CDR3 runs 12 residues. CDR3 loop: CASKEGSTEAFF. Written as DNA, the CDR3 is TGCGCCAGCAAAGAGGGGAGCACTGAAGCTTTCTTT.

The chain employs TRBV6-1 and TRBJ2-3; a weak D match, TRBD2 (6 bases). Trimming shortened V by 6 bases and J by 0 bases, and 13 bases separated the two germline ends. Germline V gene sequence: CDR1 MNHNS, CDR2 SASEGT. The CDR3 length is 15 residues. The CDR3 is CASRGTGASTDTQYF. The DNA for the CDR3 is TGTGCCAGCAGGGGGACTGGAGCTAGCACAGATACGCAGTATTTT.

The J gene is TRBJ1-3, the V gene TRBV21-1. TRBV21-1 corresponds to a pseudogene. The CDR3 contains 21 residues. The CDR3 sequence: CASSKVWPTLGSLISGNTIYF. CDR3 nucleotides: TGTGCCAGCAGCAAAGTATGGCCGACCTTAGGGTCCCTTATCTCTGGAAACACCATATATTTT.

The chain has TRBV10-3 and TRBJ1-2; D is perhaps TRBD1 (5 bases). The V gene lost 0 bases and the J gene lost 6 bases, with 11 bases spanning the gap. The CDR3 runs to 14 residues. Germline CDR1 reads ENHRY; CDR2 reads SYGVKD. The CDR3 coding sequence is TGTGCCATCAGTGAGTCGATCGGGGGAGATGGCTACACCTTC. Amino acids: CAISESIGGDGYTF.

This clone was seen once. The J gene is TRBJ2-7, the V gene TRBV14; possible D gene TRBD2, 6 bases. This CDR3 is built from 14 residues. Trimming pared 5 bases from V and 0 bases from J, leaving 11 bases between. CDR1 is SGHDN, CDR2 FVKESK, per germline. CDR3 sequence (DNA): TGTGCCAGCAGCTTATGGGGGGTCTCCTACGAGCAGTACTTC. Translated, it gives CASSLWGVSYEQYF.

The chain recombines TRBV5-1 with TRBJ2-3; the match to TRBD2 covers 8 bases. The CDR3 is made up of 16 amino acids. The germline gives CDR1 SGHRS, CDR2 YFSETQ. The V gene end was trimmed by 0 bases and the J gene end by 0 bases; junction bases not matched to a gene: 3. CDR3 loop: CASSLGVAGSTDTQYF. The DNA of the CDR3 is TGCGCCAGCAGCTTGGGGGTAGCGGGGAGCACAGATACGCAGTATTTT.

V is TRBV6-6 and J is TRBJ2-1; possible D gene TRBD2, 5 bases. This CDR3 is 13 amino acids long. CDR1 is MNHNY and CDR2 is SVGAGI in the germline V gene (reference sequence). Trimming took off 8 bases at V and 7 bases at J, with 15 bases between the two ends. The CDR3 loop is CASRGEGRNEQFF. The DNA for the CDR3 is TGTGCCAGCCGTGGAGAGGGTAGGAATGAGCAGTTCTTC.

The chain uses TRBV28 and TRBJ1-6, with TRBD1 matching over 9 bases. J lost 10 bases, V lost 2 bases, and 6 bases had no gene match. This CDR3 spans 15 amino acids. In germline, CDR1 is MDHEN, CDR2 SYDVKM. CDR3 residues: CASSLPGQGTSPLHF. In DNA form, the CDR3 reads TGTGCCAGCAGTTTACCAGGACAGGGGACCTCACCCCTCCACTTT.

This chain connects TRBV5-1 to TRBJ2-5, with 7 bases aligning to TRBD2. The length of the CDR3 is 15 residues. The germline gives CDR1 SGHRS, CDR2 YFSETQ. V shed 1 base, J shed 2 bases, and the junction held 5 bases outside the gene matches. CDR3 sequence: CASSLTSALQETQYF. The CDR3 DNA reads TGCGCCAGCAGCTTGACTAGCGCTCTACAAGAGACCCAGTACTTC.

The rearrangement uses TRBV9 and TRBJ1-1; 8 bases are shared with TRBD1. Germline-derived CDR1 and CDR2 are SGDLS and YYNGEE. J was trimmed by 1 base and V by 3 bases; bases with no gene match: 2. The CDR3 is 14 amino acids. CDR3 DNA: TGTGCCAGCAGCGAGGACAGGGAGAACACTGAAGCTTTCTTT. Translation: CASSEDRENTEAFF.

The chain links TRBV9 to TRBJ2-7; no definite D call. Germline values: CDR1 SGDLS, CDR2 YYNGEE. Trimming left V 0 bases short and J 6 bases short, with 16 bases between. CDR3 length: 15 residues. The CDR3 DNA sequence: TGTGCCAGCAGCGTAGGAGGAACGGCGGCTTTCGAGCAGTACTTC. Protein product: CASSVGGTAAFEQYF.

This chain uses TRBV2 with TRBJ1-2; D not resolved. From germline, CDR1 is SNHLY and CDR2 FYNNEI. The CDR3 totals 12 residues. Trimming cost V 5 bases and J 3 bases, with 7 bases left between them. CDR3 loop: CASSMVDYGYTF. CDR3 DNA sequence: TGTGCCAGCAGTATGGTTGACTATGGCTACACCTTC.

The chain is built from TRBV9 and TRBJ2-7; D unclear. This CDR3 is 12 amino acids long. Per germline, CDR1 SGDLS and CDR2 YYNGEE. Trimming shortened V by 4 bases and J by 2 bases, and 7 bases separated the two germline ends. Written as DNA, the CDR3 is TGTGCCAGCAGCCCCCGGCCCTACGAGCAGTACTTC. Amino acid sequence: CASSPRPYEQYF.

The rearrangement uses TRBV5-1 and TRBJ1-1; D not resolved. Trimming removed 6 bases at V and 1 base at J, with 16 bases between. There are 15 residues in the CDR3. The germline V gene encodes CDR1 SGHRS and CDR2 YFSETQ. The CDR3 loop is CASNPLVTANTEAFF. The CDR3 DNA is TGCGCCAGCAACCCACTCGTAACGGCGAACACTGAAGCTTTCTTT.

This clone was recorded once. This chain uses TRBV5-6 with TRBJ1-3; 7 bases align to TRBD1. Unmatched junction bases numbered 5, after V lost 2 bases and J lost 0 bases. The CDR3 is made up of 16 amino acids. Per the germline V gene, CDR1 is SGHDT and CDR2 is YYEEEE. CDR3 loop: CASSLRGPPSGNTIYF. In nucleotides, the CDR3 is TGTGCCAGCAGCTTAAGGGGGCCCCCCTCTGGAAACACCATATATTTT.

This chain links TRBV5-4 with TRBJ2-6; no clear D gene. The germline gives CDR1 SGHNT, CDR2 YYREEE (reference sequence). Trimming removed 0 bases from V and 2 bases from J, with 6 bases in between. The CDR3 covers 15 residues. The CDR3 loop is CASSLVGTGANVLTF. DNA for the CDR3: TGTGCCAGCAGCTTGGTGGGGACTGGGGCCAACGTCCTGACTTTC.

The DNA for the CDR3 is TGTGCCAGCAGCGGCGGGGGGAGCTCCTACAATGAGCAGTTCTTC. This gives the protein CASSGGGSSYNEQFF. The chain combines TRBV5-4 with TRBJ2-1; 8 nucleotides agree with TRBD2. From germline, CDR1 is SGHNT and CDR2 YYREEE (reference sequence). The CDR3 runs to 15 residues. V was clipped by 4 bases and J by 0 bases; unmatched bases: 3. The full variable domain, completed using reference TRBV5-4 and TRBJ2-1, is ETGVTQSPTHLIKTRGQQVTLRCSSQSGHNTVSWYQQALGQGPQFIFQYYREEENGRGNFPPRFSGLQFPNYSSELNVNALELDDSALYLCASSGGGSSYNEQFFGPGTRLTVL.

The gene calls are TRBV7-9 and TRBJ2-2, with a weak D call TRBD1 (5 bases). The CDR3 has 14 residues. Looked up from germline, CDR1 is SEHNR and CDR2 is FQNEAQ (reference sequence). V was pared by 7 bases and J by 4 bases, with 13 bases between. CDR3 in DNA: TGTGCCAGCATCCAAGGGGTAGGCACCGGGGAGCTGTTTTTT. Encoded protein: CASIQGVGTGELFF.

V gene TRBV7-9 combines with J gene TRBJ1-4; a possible D gene is TRBD1 (5 bases). The V gene lost 5 bases and the J gene lost 0 bases, with 16 bases spanning the gap. The germline CDR1 and CDR2 sequences are SEHNR and FQNEAQ (reference sequence). This CDR3 region has 17 residues. CDR3: CASSLWGTASTNEKLFF. CDR3 nucleotides: TGTGCCAGCAGCCTTTGGGGGACGGCCTCAACTAATGAAAAACTGTTTTTT.